What follows are 22 T cell receptor beta chains derived from one specimen sequenced in a study of identical twins. MiXCR, run by TCRdb on the 5' RACE reads, gives a single entry per CDR3 protein. The sample gives 1.5 million to 2 million distinct CDR3 sequences, 32% of which show up once; around 0.25% is in the top ten. Material: cord blood. These receptor sequences come from a newborn girl in good health.

The chain uses TRBV7-9 and TRBJ1-1; D is unresolved. Trimming took off 5 bases at V and 3 bases at J, with 19 bases between the two ends. CDR1 and CDR2 from the germline V gene are SEHNR and FQNEAQ (reference sequence). This CDR3 region has 16 residues. For the CDR3, the DNA is TGTGCCAGCAGCCCTACCCTCGATGGTTGGTACACTGAAGCTTTCTTT. Encoded protein: CASSPTLDGWYTEAFF.

The chain links TRBV4-2 to TRBJ2-2, with 7 bases lining up with TRBD1. V trimming: 1 base; J trimming: 1 base; junction bases outside the gene matches: 3. The length of the CDR3 is 16 residues. Germline V lookup: CDR1 LGHNA, CDR2 YNFKEQ. CDR3 in DNA: TGTGCCAGCAGCCAAGCGGACAGGCGGAACACCGGGGAGCTGTTTTTT. It yields the protein CASSQADRRNTGELFF.

This clonotype was found a few times. The CDR3, as DNA: TGCGCCAGCAGCCTAGCGGGGGCATTCCACAATGAGCAGTTCTTC. It encodes CASSLAGAFHNEQFF. The V and J genes are TRBV10-2 and TRBJ2-1; 10 bases match TRBD2. This CDR3 contains 15 residues. With 6 bases clipped from V and 5 bases from J, the junction kept 7 bases outside the gene matches. Germline-derived CDR1 and CDR2 are WSHSY and SAAADI.

The chain recombines TRBV4-2 with TRBJ2-7; 10 bases agree with TRBD2. The CDR3 sequence is 17 residues long. J gave up 4 bases and V 0 bases, and 9 bases lay outside the gene matches. Germline V gene lookup returns CDR1 LGHNA and CDR2 YNFKEQ. The CDR3 sequence: CASSQDHVAGGRYEQYF. As DNA, the CDR3 is TGTGCCAGCAGCCAAGATCATGTAGCGGGGGGTAGATACGAGCAGTACTTC.

The table lists this clonotype with a few counts. V usage is TRBV10-3 and J usage is TRBJ1-1; the D gene is possibly TRBD1 (5 bases). CDR3 length equals 13 residues. V dropped 6 bases and J dropped 4 bases, with 12 bases sitting between them. Germline CDR1 reads ENHRY; CDR2 reads SYGVKD. CDR3 in amino acids: CAISPQGSTEAFF. CDR3 nucleotide sequence: TGTGCCATCAGCCCCCAGGGTTCCACTGAAGCTTTCTTT.

The chain joins TRBV6-2 or TRBV6-3 to TRBJ2-5; maybe TRBD2 (6 bases). Germline loops: CDR1 MNHEY, CDR2 SVGEGT. Trimming shortened V by 1 base and J by 11 bases, and 23 bases separated the two germline ends. This CDR3 contains 16 residues. CDR3: CASSYWTTERYNEQYF. In DNA, the CDR3 is TGTGCCAGCAGTTACTGGACTACAGAGCGTTACAATGAGCAGTACTTC.

The chain uses TRBV20-1 and TRBJ2-3, with 7 bases that match TRBD2. After removal of 6 bases from V and 4 bases from J, the junction contained 16 bases not matched to a gene. CDR3 size: 16 residues. Germline CDR1 and CDR2: DFQATT and SNEGSKA (reference sequence). The CDR3 reads CSAQEWGRALPDTQYF. The CDR3 DNA follows: TGCAGTGCCCAGGAGTGGGGGAGGGCCCTCCCAGATACGCAGTATTTT.

About this clonotype: The junction does not match germline at one end; this may be a read error. The V call is TRBV7-7, the J call TRBJ2-1; the D is unclear. This CDR3 contains 16 residues. Germline CDR1 and CDR2: SSHAT and FNYEAQ (reference sequence). The CDR3 nucleotides read TGTGCTAGCAGCCCTACCCCGGCGGCATCGCACAATGAGCAGTTCTTC. This encodes CASSPTPAASHNEQFF.

The CDR3 DNA follows: TGTGCCAGCAGTAACATATACCGGACAGGGAGGGCCACAGATACGCAGTATTTT. Its translation: CASSNIYRTGRATDTQYF. The rearrangement joins TRBV6-5 to TRBJ2-3; a weak D match, TRBD1 (8 bases). The V end lost 5 bases, the J end lost 2 bases, and 23 bases lay between the germline ends. Germline CDR1 and CDR2: MNHEY and SVGAGI. The CDR3 covers 18 residues.

The chain couples TRBV11-2 to TRBJ2-7, with D possibly being TRBD2 (5 bases). The germline V gene encodes CDR1 SGHAT and CDR2 FQNNGV. The CDR3 runs 18 residues. Trimming stripped 1 base from V and 4 bases from J, with 23 bases between. DNA of the CDR3: TGTGCCAGCAGCTTAGTACTTATGTACGGGCCGAGCGGATACGAGCAGTACTTC. Its protein product is CASSLVLMYGPSGYEQYF.

CDR3 in amino acids: CASSERGLANYGYTF. In DNA form, the CDR3 reads TGCGCCAGCAGCGAACGGGGCCTGGCTAACTATGGCTACACCTTC. The chain couples TRBV5-1 to TRBJ1-2; maybe TRBD1 (5 bases). Trimming left V 4 bases short and J 0 bases short, with 13 bases between. This CDR3 is built from 15 residues. Germline CDR1 is SGHRS and CDR2 is YFSETQ.

This chain links TRBV12-3 or TRBV12-4 with TRBJ2-7; D might be TRBD2 (6 bases). The V gene lost 8 bases and the J gene lost 4 bases, with 15 bases spanning the gap. This CDR3 is built from 13 residues. The CDR3 here is CASCRGGRYEQYF. CDR3 DNA: TGTGCCAGCTGTAGAGGAGGGCGGTACGAGCAGTACTTC.

This clonotype was seen more than once but under ten times. The rearrangement uses TRBV10-3 and TRBJ2-1; tentative D call: TRBD2 (5 bases). Germline V lookup: CDR1 ENHRY, CDR2 SYGVKD. CDR3 length equals 15 residues. V shed 4 bases and J shed 0 bases, with 10 bases lying between them. CDR3 DNA sequence: TGTGCCATCAGTGGAGGGCTCAGCTCCTACAATGAGCAGTTCTTC. It encodes CAISGGLSSYNEQFF.

This clonotype was observed a handful of times. The gene calls are TRBV27 and TRBJ2-2; TRBD2 aligns across 12 bases. Unmatched junction bases numbered 5, after V lost 3 bases and J lost 3 bases. Germline assignment: CDR1 MNHEY and CDR2 SMNVEV (reference sequence). The CDR3 covers 17 residues. CDR3 amino acids: CASSFPGLAGDTGELFF. The CDR3 bases are TGTGCCAGCAGTTTCCCGGGACTAGCGGGCGACACCGGGGAGCTGTTTTTT.

The chain links TRBV20-1 to TRBJ1-5; 7 bases fit TRBD1. This CDR3 has 15 amino acids. Germline CDR1 DFQATT, CDR2 SNEGSKA (reference sequence). The CDR3 DNA sequence: TGCAGCTCTCAGGGGGTAATAGGAAGCAATCAGCCCCAGCATTTT. Translated: CSSQGVIGSNQPQHF.

This clonotype was observed once. The chain employs TRBV4-1 and TRBJ2-1, with 9 bases lining up with TRBD2. Germline CDR1 reads MGHRA; CDR2 reads YSYEKL. J lost 2 bases, V lost 6 bases, and 5 bases had no gene match. The CDR3 spans 15 residues. DNA of the CDR3: TGCGCCAGCAGGGAAAGCGGGGGGACCTACAATGAGCAGTTCTTC. Its protein is CASRESGGTYNEQFF.

The DNA for the CDR3 is TGCAGTGCTAAAGGCTGGCAGGGGGACACTGAAGCTTTCTTT. It is translated as CSAKGWQGDTEAFF. The genes are TRBV20-1 and TRBJ1-1, with 7 bases fitting TRBD1. Germline-derived CDR1 and CDR2 are DFQATT and SNEGSKA (reference sequence). This CDR3 has 14 residues. After removal of 4 bases from V and 3 bases from J, the junction contained 8 bases not matched to a gene.

This clonotype was recorded a few times. The rearrangement links TRBV12-3 or TRBV12-4 to TRBJ1-5; TRBD1 aligns across 8 bases. V dropped 3 bases and J dropped 0; count of bases not matched to a gene: 4. The CDR3 spans 16 residues. The CDR3 DNA sequence: TGTGCCAGCAGTTTCGGACAGGGAAGTAGCAATCAGCCCCAGCATTTT. Amino acids: CASSFGQGSSNQPQHF.

This clonotype has only a few counts. The chain couples TRBV7-9 to TRBJ2-3, with TRBD2 matching 9 bases. The germline V gene encodes CDR1 SEHNR and CDR2 FQNEAQ (reference sequence). The J segment lost 2 bases and the V segment lost 4 bases, leaving 7 bases of the junction unmatched. The CDR3 loop spans 16 amino acids. This CDR3 reads CASSSTPSGNTDTQYF. In nucleotides, the CDR3 is TGTGCCAGCAGCTCCACCCCTAGCGGGAACACAGATACGCAGTATTTT.

This chain links TRBV7-2 with TRBJ2-5; 11 bases match TRBD2. The closer fit of TRBJ2-7 to the DNA end suggests the J call may be wrong. Germline V gene sequence: CDR1 SGHTA, CDR2 FQGNSA. The CDR3 extends over 16 amino acids. The CDR3 coding sequence is TGTGCCAGCAGCTCCCTCTTAGCGGGGGGGGACTACGAGCAGTACTTC. Protein sequence: CASSSLLAGGDYEQYF.

This sequence joins TRBV5-4 and TRBJ2-1, with unresolved D. V was shortened by 4 bases and J by 1 base, with 15 bases between the two germline ends. The CDR3 loop spans 16 amino acids. Germline lookup yields CDR1 SGHNT and CDR2 YYREEE (reference sequence). CDR3 sequence (DNA): TGTGCCAGCAGCCCGGGTCTAGTGGGGTCCTACAATGAGCAGTTCTTC. Its protein is CASSPGLVGSYNEQFF.

The rearrangement joins TRBV27 to TRBJ1-5; D is possibly TRBD1 (5 bases). The CDR3 spans 15 residues. The V gene's germline CDR1 is MNHEY and CDR2 SMNVEV (reference sequence). Trimming shortened V by 5 bases and J by 4 bases, and 15 bases separated the two germline ends. CDR3 bases: TGTGCCAGCAGTACAACCGGGACGGTGAATCAGCCCCAGCATTTT. Protein sequence: CASSTTGTVNQPQHF.